Listed here is a single T cell receptor beta chain. Its target is not known. Germline CDR1 SGDLS, CDR2 YYNGEE. The CDR3 runs 14 residues. This sample stems from a study of CXCR3-negative and CXCR3-positive naive CD8 T cells. The libraries of TRB cDNA were constructed through 5' RACE using UMI labels. TCRdb reprocessed the 5' RACE reads; each CDR3 protein has one entry and no DNA is given. This listing includes about 86,000 distinct CDR3 sequences. Findings of the study overall: Naive cells positive for CXCR3 carried more hydrophobic TRB CDR3s than CXCR3-negative ones.

The rearrangement links TRBV9 to TRBJ2-5; the D gene TCRdb calls, TRBD2, cannot be checked with no DNA. Input material: naive CXCR3+ CD8+ T cells from blood. As to subset: CD45RO-CCR7+CD27+CD95- naive CD8+ T cells expressing CXCR3 (TNR3+). The TCR originated in a human donor in good health. Some clones in this sample may be carry-over from other donors' samples. CDR3 in amino acids: CASSPGTTGETQYF.